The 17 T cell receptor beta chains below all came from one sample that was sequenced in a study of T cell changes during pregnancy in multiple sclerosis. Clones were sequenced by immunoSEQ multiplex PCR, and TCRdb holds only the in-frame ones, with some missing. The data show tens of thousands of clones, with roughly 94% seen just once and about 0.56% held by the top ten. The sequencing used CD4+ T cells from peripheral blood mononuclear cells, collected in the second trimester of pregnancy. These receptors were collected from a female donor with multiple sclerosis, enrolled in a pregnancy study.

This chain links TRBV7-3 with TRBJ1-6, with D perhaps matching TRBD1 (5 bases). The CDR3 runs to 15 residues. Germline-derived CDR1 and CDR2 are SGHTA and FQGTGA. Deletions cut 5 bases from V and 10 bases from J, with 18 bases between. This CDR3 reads CASSRWGGERSPLHF. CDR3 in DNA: TGTGCCAGCAGCCGCTGGGGAGGGGAAAGATCACCCCTCCACTTT.

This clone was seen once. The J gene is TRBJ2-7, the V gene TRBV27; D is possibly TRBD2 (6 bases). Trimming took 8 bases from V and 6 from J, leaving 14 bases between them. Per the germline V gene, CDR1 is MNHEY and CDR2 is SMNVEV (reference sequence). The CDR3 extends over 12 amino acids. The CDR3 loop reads CASHPVGGEQYF. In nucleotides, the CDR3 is TGTGCCAGCCACCCGGTGGGAGGCGAGCAGTACTTC.

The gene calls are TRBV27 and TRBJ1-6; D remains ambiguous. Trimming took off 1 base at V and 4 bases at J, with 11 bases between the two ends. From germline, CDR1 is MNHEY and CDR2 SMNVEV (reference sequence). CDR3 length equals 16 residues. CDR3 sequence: CASSLYGESYNSPLHF. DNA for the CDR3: TGTGCCAGCAGTTTATACGGGGAGTCGTATAATTCACCCCTCCACTTT.

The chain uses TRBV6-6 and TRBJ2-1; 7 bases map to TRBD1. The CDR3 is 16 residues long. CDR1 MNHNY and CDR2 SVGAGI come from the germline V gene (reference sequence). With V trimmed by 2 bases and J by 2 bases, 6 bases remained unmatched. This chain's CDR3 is CASSYPPGQTYNEQFF. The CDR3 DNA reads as TGTGCCAGCAGTTACCCCCCGGGACAGACCTACAATGAGCAGTTCTTC.

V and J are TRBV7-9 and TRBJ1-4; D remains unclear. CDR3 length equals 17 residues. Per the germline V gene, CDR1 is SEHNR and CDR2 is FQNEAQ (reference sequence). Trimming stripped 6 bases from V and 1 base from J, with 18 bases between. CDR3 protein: CASRRRRSPGTNEKLFF. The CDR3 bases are TGTGCCAGCAGGCGTAGGAGGAGTCCAGGAACTAATGAAAAACTGTTTTTT. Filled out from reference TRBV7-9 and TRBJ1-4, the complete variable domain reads DTGVSQNPRHKITKRGQNVTFRCDPISEHNRLYWYRQTLGQGPEFLTYFQNEAQLEKSRLLSDRFSAERPKGSFSTLEIQRTEQGDSAMYLCASRRRRSPGTNEKLFFGSGTQLSVL.

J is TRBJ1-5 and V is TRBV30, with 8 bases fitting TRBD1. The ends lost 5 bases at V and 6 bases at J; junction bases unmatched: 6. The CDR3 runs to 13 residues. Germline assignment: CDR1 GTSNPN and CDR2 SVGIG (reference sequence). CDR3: CAWGRQGPQPQHF. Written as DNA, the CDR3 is TGTGCCTGGGGGAGACAGGGGCCTCAGCCCCAGCATTTT. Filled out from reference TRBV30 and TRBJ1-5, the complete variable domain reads SQTIHQWPATLVQPVGSPLSLECTVEGTSNPNLYWYRQAAGRGLQLLFYSVGIGQISSEVPQNLSASRPQDRQFILSSKKLLLSDSGFYLCAWGRQGPQPQHFGDGTRLSIL.

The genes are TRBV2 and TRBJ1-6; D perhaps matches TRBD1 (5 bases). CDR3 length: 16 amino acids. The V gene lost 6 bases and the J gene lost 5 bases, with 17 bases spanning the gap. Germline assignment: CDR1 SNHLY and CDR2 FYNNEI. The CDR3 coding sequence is TGTGCCAGCAGCCTGGAGGGCCAGGGAAATAATTCACCCCTCCACTTT. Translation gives CASSLEGQGNNSPLHF. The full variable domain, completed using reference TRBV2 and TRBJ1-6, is EPEVTQTPSHQVTQMGQEVILRCVPISNHLYFYWYRQILGQKVEFLVSFYNNEISEKSEIFDDQFSVERPDGSNFTLKIRSTKLEDSAMYFCASSLEGQGNNSPLHFGNGTRLTVT.

The CDR3 protein is CASGGRAISGYGYTF. The CDR3 nucleotides read TGTGCCAGTGGCGGCAGGGCAATCTCGGGCTATGGCTACACCTTC. The chain recombines TRBV19 with TRBJ1-2; maybe TRBD1 (5 bases). The CDR3 runs to 15 residues. Looked up from germline, CDR1 is LNHDA and CDR2 is SQIVND (reference sequence). Trimming left V 8 bases short and J 4 bases short, with 20 bases between.

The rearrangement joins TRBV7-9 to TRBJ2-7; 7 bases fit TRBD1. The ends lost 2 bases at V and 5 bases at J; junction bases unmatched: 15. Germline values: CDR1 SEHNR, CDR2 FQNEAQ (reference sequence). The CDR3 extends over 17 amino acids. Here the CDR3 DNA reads TGTGCCAGCAGCTTATTGCGAAGAATGGACAGGCCGAACGAGCAGTACTTC. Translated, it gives CASSLLRRMDRPNEQYF. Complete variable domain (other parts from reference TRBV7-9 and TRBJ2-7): DTGVSQNPRHKITKRGQNVTFRCDPISEHNRLYWYRQTLGQGPEFLTYFQNEAQLEKSRLLSDRFSAERPKGSFSTLEIQRTEQGDSAMYLCASSLLRRMDRPNEQYFGPGTRLTVT.

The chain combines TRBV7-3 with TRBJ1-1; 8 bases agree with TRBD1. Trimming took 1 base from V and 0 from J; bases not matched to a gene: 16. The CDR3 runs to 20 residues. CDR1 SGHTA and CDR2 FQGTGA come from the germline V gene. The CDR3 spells CASSLKPRGQGLALNTEAFF. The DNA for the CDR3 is TGTGCCAGCAGCTTAAAACCCAGGGGGCAGGGCTTGGCCCTGAACACTGAAGCTTTCTTT.

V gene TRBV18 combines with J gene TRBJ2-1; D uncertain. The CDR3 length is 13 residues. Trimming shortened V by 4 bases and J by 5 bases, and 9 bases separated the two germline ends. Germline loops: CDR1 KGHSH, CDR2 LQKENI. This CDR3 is CASSRAMDNEQFF. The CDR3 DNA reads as TGTGCCAGCTCACGGGCCATGGACAATGAGCAGTTCTTC.

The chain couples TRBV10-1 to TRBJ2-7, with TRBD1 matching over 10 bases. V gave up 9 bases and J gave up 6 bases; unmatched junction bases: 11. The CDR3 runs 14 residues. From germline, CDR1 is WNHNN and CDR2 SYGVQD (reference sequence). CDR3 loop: CASKSGTGEGEQYF. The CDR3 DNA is TGCGCCAGTAAATCCGGGACAGGGGAAGGCGAGCAGTACTTC.

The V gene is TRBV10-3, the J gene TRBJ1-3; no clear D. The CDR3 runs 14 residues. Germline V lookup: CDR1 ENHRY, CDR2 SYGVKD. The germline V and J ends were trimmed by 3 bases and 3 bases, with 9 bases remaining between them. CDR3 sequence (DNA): TGTGCCATCAGTGATGTCAGGTTTGGAAACACCATATATTTT. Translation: CAISDVRFGNTIYF.

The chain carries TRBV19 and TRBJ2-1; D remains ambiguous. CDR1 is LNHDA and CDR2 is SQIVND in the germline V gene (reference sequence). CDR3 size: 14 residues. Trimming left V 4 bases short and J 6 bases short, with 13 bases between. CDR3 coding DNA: TGTGCCAGTAGTAACTCTCCCAGCGTCAATGAGCAGTTCTTC. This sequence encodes CASSNSPSVNEQFF.

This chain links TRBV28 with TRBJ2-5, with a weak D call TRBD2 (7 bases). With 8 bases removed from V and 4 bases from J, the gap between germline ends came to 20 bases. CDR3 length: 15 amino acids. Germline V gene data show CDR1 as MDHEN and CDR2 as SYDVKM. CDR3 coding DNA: TGTGCCAGCTTGATCCGTTCGGGGGGCCCAGAGACCCAGTACTTC. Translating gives CASLIRSGGPETQYF. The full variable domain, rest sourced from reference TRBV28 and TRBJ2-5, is DVKVTQSSRYLVKRTGEKVFLECVQDMDHENMFWYRQDPGLGLRLIYFSYDVKMKEKGDIPEGYSVSREKKERFSLILESASTNQTSMYLCASLIRSGGPETQYFGPGTRLLVL.

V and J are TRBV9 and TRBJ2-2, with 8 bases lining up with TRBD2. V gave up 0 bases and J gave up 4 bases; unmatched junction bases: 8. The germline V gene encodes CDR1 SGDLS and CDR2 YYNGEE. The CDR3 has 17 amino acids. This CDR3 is CASSVALVAGSTGELFF. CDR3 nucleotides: TGTGCCAGCAGCGTAGCCCTCGTAGCGGGGAGCACCGGGGAGCTGTTTTTT.

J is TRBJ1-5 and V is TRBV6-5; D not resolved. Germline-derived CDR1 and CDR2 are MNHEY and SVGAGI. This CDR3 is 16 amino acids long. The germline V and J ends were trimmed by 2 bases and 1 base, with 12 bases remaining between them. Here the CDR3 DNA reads TGTGCCAGCAGTTACGGTAGTTCCGCCAGCAATCAGCCCCAGCATTTT. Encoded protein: CASSYGSSASNQPQHF.